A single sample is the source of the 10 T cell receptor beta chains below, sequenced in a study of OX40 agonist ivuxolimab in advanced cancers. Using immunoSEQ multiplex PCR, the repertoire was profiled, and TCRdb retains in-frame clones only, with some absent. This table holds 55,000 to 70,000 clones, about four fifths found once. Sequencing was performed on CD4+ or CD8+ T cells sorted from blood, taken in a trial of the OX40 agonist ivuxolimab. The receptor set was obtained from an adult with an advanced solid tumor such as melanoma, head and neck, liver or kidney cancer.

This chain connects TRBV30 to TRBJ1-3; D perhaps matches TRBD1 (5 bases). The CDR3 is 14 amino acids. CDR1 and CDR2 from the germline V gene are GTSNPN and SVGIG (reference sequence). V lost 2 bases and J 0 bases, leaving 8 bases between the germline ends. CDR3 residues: CAWSRGTSGNTIYF. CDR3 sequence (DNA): TGTGCCTGGAGTAGGGGCACCTCTGGAAACACCATATATTTT.

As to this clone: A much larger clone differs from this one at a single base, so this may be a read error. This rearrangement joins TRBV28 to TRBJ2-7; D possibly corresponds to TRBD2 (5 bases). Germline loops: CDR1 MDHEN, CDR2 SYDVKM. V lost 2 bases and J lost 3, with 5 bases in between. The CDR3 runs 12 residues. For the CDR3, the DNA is TGTGCCAGCAGTTTAGGGAGCTACGAGCAGTACTTC. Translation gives CASSLGSYEQYF.

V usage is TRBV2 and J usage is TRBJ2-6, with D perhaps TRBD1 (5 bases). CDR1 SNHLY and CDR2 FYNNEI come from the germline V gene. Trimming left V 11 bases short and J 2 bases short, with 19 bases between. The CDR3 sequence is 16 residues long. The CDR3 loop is CAGQSGKGPGANVLTF. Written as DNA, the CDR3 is TGTGCCGGTCAGTCAGGGAAGGGTCCTGGGGCCAACGTCCTGACTTTC.

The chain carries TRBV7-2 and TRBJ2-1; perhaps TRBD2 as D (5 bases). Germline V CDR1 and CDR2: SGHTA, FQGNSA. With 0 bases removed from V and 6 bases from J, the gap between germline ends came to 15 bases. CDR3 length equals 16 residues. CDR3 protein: CASSLAITLLGNEQFF. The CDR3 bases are TGTGCCAGCAGCTTAGCGATAACTTTACTAGGCAATGAGCAGTTCTTC.

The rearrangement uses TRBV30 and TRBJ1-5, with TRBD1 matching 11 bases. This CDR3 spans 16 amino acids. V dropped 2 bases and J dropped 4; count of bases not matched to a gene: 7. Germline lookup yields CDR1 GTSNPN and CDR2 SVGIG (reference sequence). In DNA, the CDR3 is TGTGCCTGGAGTACTACCCGGGACAGGGGGAATCAGCCCCAGCATTTT. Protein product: CAWSTTRDRGNQPQHF.

Here the CDR3 reads CASADRGRTSGANVLTF. The CDR3 DNA sequence: TGCGCCAGCGCGGACAGGGGTCGTACCTCTGGGGCCAACGTCCTGACTTTC. This sequence joins TRBV10-2 and TRBJ2-6; 9 bases match TRBD1. There are 17 residues in the CDR3. The junction had 8 bases not matched to a gene; V was cut back by 8 bases and J by 0 bases. Germline loops: CDR1 WSHSY, CDR2 SAAADI.

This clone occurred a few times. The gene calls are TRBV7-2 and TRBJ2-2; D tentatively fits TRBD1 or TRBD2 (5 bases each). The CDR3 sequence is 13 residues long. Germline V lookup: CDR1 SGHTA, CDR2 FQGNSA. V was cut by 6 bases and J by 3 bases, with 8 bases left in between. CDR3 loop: CASRGPDTGELFF. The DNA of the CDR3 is TGTGCCAGCAGGGGACCGGACACCGGGGAGCTGTTTTTT.

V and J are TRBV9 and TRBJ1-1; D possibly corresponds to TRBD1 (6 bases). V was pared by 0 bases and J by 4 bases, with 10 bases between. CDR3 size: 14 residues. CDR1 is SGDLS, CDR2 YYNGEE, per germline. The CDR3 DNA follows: TGTGCCAGCAGCGTAGTCGACAGGCGCACTGAAGCTTTCTTT. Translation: CASSVVDRRTEAFF.

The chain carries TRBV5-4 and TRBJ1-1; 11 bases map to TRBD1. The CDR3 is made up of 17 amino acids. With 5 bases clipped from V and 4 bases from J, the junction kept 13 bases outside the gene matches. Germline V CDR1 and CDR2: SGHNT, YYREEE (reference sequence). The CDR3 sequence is CASRPTAFGTGGTEAFF. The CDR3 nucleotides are TGTGCCAGCAGACCCACAGCGTTCGGGACAGGGGGCACTGAAGCTTTCTTT. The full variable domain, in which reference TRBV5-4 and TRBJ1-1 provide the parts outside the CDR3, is ETGVTQSPTHLIKTRGQQVTLRCSSQSGHNTVSWYQQALGQGPQFIFQYYREEENGRGNFPPRFSGLQFPNYSSELNVNALELDDSALYLCASRPTAFGTGGTEAFFGQGTRLTVV.

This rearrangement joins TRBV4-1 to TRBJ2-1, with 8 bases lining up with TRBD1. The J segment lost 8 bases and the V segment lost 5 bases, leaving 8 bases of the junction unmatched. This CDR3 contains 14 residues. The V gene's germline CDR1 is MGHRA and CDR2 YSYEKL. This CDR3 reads CASSGRDRSDEQFF. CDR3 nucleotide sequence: TGCGCCAGCAGCGGCCGGGACAGGTCCGATGAGCAGTTCTTC.